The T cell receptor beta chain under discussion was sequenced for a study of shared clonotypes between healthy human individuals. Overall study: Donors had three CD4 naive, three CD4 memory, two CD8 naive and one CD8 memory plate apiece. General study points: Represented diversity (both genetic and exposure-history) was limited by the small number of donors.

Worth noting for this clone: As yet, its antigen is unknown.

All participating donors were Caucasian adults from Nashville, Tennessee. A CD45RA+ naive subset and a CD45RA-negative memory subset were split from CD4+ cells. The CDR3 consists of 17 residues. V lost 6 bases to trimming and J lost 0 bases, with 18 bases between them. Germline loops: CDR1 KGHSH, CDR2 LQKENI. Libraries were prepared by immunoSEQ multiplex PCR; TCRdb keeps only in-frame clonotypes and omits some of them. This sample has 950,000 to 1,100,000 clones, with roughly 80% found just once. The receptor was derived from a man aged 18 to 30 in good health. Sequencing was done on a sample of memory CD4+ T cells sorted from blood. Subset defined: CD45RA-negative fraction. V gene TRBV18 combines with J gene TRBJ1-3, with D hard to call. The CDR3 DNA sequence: TGTGCCAGCTCCCATTCGGAGGTTGCGAGCTCTGGAAACACCATATATTTT. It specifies CASSHSEVASSGNTIYF.